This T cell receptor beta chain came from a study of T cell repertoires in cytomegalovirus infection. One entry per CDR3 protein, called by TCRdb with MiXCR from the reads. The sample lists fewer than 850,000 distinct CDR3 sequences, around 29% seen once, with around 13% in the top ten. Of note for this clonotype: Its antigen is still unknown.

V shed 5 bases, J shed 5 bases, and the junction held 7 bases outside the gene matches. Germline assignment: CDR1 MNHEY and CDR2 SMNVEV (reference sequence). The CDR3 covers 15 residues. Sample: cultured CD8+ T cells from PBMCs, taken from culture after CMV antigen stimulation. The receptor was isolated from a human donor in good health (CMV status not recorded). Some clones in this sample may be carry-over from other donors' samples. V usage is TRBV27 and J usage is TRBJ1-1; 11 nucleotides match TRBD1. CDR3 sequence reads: CASSRTGGPSTEAFF. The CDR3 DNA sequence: TGTGCCAGCAGTAGGACAGGGGGCCCTAGTACTGAAGCTTTCTTT.